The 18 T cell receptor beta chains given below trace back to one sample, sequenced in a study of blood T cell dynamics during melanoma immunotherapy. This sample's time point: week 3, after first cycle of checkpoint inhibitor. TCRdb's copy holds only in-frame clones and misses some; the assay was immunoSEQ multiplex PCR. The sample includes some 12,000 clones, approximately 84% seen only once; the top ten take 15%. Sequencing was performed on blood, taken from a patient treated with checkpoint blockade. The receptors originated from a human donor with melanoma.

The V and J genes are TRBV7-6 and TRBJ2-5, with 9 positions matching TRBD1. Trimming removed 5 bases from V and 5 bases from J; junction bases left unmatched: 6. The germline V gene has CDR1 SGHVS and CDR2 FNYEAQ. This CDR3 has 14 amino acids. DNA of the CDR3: TGTGCCAGCAGCCCAAACAGGGGGCAGGAGACCCAGTACTTC. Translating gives CASSPNRGQETQYF.

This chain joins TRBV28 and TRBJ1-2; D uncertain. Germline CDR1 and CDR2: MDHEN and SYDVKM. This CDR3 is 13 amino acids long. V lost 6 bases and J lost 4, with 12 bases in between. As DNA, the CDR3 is TGTGCCAGCAGCTCGTCGGGGAGCTATGGCTACACCTTC. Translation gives CASSSSGSYGYTF.

This CDR3 reads CASSLGQGAYEQYF. The CDR3 DNA is TGTGCCAGCAGCTTAGGACAGGGGGCCTACGAGCAGTACTTC. The chain is built from TRBV5-5 and TRBJ2-7, with 10 positions matching TRBD1. The CDR3 totals 14 residues. The junction had 1 base not matched to a gene; V was cut back by 2 bases and J by 2 bases. Germline CDR1 is SGHKS and CDR2 is YYEKEE (reference sequence).

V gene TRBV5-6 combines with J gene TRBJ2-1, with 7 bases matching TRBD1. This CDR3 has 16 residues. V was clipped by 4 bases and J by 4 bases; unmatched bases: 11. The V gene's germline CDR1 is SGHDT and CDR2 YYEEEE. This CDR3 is CASSVAGTAVYNEQFF. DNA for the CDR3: TGTGCCAGCAGCGTAGCCGGGACAGCGGTATACAATGAGCAGTTCTTC.

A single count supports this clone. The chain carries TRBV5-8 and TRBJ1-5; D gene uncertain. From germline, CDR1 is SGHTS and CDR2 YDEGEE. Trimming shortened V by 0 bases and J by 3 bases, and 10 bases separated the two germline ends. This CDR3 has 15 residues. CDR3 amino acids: CASSLEGSLNQPQHF. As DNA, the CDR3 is TGTGCCAGCAGCTTGGAGGGATCACTCAATCAGCCCCAGCATTTT.

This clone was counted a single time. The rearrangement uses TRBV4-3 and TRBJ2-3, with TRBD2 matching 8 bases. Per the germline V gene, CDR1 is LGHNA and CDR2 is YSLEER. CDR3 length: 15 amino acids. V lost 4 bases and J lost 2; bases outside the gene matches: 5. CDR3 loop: CASSRSGGNTDTQYF. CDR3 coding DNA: TGCGCCAGCAGCCGAAGCGGGGGAAACACAGATACGCAGTATTTT.

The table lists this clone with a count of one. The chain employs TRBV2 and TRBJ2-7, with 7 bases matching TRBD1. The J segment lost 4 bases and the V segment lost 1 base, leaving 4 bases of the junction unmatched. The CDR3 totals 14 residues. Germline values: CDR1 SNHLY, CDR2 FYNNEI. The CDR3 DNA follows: TGTGCCAGCAGTGAAGGACAGGGCCAGTACGAGCAGTACTTC. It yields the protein CASSEGQGQYEQYF.

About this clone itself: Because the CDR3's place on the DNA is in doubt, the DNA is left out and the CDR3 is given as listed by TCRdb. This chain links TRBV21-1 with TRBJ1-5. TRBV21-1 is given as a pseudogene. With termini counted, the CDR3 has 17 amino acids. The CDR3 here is CASSLWRVGGGNQPQHF.

The CDR3 DNA reads TGTGCCAGCAGTCCTAGCGGGGGCAATGAGCAGTTCTTC. Protein product: CASSPSGGNEQFF. The J gene is TRBJ2-1, the V gene TRBV28; 10 bases align to TRBD2. This CDR3 contains 13 residues. Trimming at V came to 5 bases and at J to 6 bases, leaving 1 base not matched to a gene. Germline CDR1 and CDR2: MDHEN and SYDVKM.

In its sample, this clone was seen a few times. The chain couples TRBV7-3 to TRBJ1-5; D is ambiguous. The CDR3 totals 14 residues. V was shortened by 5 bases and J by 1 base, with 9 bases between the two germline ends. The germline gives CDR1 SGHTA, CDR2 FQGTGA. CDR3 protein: CASSEAKSNQPQHF. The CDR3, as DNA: TGTGCCAGCAGCGAGGCGAAGAGCAATCAGCCCCAGCATTTT. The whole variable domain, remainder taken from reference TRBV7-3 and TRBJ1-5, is GAGVSQTPSNKVTEKGKYVELRCDPISGHTALYWYRQSLGQGPEFLIYFQGTGAADDSGLPNDRFFAVRPEGSVSTLKIQRTERGDSAVYLCASSEAKSNQPQHFGDGTRLSIL.

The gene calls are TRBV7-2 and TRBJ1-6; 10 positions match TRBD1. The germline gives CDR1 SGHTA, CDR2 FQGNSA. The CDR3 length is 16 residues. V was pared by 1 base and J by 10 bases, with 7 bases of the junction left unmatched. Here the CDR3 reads CASSLVMGQGSSPLHF. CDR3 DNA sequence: TGTGCCAGCAGCTTAGTCATGGGACAGGGGTCATCACCCCTCCACTTT.

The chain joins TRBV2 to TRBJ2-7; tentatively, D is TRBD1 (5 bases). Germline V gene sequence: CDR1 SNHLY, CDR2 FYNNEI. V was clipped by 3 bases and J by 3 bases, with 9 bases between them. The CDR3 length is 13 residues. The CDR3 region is CASSDLQDYEQYF. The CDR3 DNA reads TGTGCCAGCAGTGATTTACAGGACTACGAGCAGTACTTC.

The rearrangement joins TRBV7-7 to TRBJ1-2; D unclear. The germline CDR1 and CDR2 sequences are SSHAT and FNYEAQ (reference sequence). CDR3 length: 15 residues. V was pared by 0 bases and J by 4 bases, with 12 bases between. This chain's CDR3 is CASSLATTALYGYTF. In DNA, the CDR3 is TGTGCCAGCAGCTTAGCGACCACAGCCCTCTATGGCTACACCTTC.

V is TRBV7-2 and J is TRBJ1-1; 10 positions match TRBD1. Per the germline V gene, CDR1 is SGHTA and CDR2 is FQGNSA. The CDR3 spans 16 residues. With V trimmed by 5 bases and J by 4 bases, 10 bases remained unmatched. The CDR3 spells CASSLAGTGAPTEAFF. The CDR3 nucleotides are TGTGCCAGCAGCCTCGCCGGGACAGGGGCTCCCACTGAAGCTTTCTTT.

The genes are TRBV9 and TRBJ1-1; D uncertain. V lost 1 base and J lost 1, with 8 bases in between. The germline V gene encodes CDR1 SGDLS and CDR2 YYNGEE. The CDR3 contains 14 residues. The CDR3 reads CASSVTGGNTEAFF. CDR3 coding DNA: TGTGCCAGCAGCGTAACCGGAGGGAACACTGAAGCTTTCTTT.

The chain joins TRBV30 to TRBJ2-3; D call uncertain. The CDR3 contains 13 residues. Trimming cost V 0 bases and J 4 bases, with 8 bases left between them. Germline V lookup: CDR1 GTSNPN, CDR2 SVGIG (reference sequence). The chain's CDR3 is CAWSVRVADTQYF. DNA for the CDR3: TGTGCCTGGAGTGTAAGGGTCGCAGATACGCAGTATTTT.

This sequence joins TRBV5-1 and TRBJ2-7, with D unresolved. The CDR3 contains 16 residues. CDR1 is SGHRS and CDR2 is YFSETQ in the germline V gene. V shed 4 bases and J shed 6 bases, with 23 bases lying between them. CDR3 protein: CASSRLLAPVDGEQYF. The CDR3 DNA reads TGCGCCAGCAGCCGACTTCTTGCGCCAGTCGATGGCGAGCAGTACTTC.

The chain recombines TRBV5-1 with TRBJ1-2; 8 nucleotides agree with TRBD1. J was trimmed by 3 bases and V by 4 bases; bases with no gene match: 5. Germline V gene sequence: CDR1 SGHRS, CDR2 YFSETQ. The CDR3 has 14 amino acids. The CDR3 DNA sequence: TGCGCCAGCAGCCTATCAGGGGGCGACTATGGCTACACCTTC. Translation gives CASSLSGGDYGYTF.